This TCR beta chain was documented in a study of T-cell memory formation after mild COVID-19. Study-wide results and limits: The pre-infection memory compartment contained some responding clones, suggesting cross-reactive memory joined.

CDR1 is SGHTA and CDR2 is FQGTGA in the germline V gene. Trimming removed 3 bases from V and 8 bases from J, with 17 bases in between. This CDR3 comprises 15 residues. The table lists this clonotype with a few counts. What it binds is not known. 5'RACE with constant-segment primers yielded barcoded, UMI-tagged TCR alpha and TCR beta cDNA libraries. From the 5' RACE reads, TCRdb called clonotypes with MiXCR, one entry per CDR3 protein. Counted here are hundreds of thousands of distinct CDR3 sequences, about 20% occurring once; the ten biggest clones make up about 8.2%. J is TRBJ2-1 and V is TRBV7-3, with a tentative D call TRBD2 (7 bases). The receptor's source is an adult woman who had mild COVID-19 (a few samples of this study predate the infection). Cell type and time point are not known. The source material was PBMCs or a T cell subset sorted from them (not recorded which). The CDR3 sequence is CASSLYGGLRDEQFF. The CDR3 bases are TGTGCCAGCAGCTTGTACGGGGGGCTGAGGGATGAGCAGTTCTTC.